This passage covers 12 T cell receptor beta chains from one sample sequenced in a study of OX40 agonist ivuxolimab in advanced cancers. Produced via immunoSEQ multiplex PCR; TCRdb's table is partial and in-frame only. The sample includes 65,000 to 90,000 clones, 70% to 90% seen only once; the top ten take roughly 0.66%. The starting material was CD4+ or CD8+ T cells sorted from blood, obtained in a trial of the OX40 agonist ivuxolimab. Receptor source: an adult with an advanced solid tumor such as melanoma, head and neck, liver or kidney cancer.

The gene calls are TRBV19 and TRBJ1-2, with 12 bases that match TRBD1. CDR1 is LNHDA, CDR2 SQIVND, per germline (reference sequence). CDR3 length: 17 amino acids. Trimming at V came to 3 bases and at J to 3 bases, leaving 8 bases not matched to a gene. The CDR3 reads CASSITGQGAGDYGYTF. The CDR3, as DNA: TGTGCCAGTAGTATTACGGGACAGGGGGCAGGGGACTATGGCTACACCTTC.

This chain's CDR3 is CASSQDAGPAEAFF. The CDR3 DNA is TGCGCCAGCAGCCAAGACGCGGGTCCCGCTGAAGCTTTCTTT. The rearrangement links TRBV4-1 to TRBJ1-1, with D uncertain. The CDR3 contains 14 residues. In germline, CDR1 is MGHRA, CDR2 YSYEKL. V lost 0 bases, J lost 6 bases, and 11 bases lay in between.

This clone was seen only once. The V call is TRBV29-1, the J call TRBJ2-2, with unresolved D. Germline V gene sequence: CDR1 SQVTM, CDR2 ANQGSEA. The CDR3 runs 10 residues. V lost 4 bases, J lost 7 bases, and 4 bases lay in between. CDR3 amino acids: CSVGDGELFF. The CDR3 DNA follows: TGCAGCGTTGGCGACGGGGAGCTGTTTTTT.

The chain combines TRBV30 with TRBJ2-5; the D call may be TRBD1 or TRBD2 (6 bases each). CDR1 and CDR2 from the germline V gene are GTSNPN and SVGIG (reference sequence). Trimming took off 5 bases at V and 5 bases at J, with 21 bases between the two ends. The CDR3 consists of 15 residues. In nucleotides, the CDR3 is TGTGCCTGGTCTCTAAAACAGGGTGGGGGGGAGACCCAGTACTTC. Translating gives CAWSLKQGGGETQYF.

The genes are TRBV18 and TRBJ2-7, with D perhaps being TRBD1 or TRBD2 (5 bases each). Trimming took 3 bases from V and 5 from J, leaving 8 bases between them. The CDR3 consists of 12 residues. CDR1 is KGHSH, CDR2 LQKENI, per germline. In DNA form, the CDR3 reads TGTGCCAGCTCACCCCTGGGGGACGAGCAGTACTTC. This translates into CASSPLGDEQYF.

CDR3 sequence: CASSLTLQETQYF. The CDR3 nucleotides are TGCGCCAGCAGCTTGACACTCCAAGAGACCCAGTACTTC. The rearrangement links TRBV5-1 to TRBJ2-5; D remains unclear. CDR3 size: 13 residues. Germline lookup yields CDR1 SGHRS and CDR2 YFSETQ. V was shortened by 1 base and J by 1 base, with 5 bases between the two germline ends.

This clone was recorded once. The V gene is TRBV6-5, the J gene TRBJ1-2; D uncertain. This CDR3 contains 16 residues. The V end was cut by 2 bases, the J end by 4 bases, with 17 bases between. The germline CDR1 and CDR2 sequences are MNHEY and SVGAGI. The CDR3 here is CASSYTPRGSGYGYTF. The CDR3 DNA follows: TGTGCCAGCAGTTACACCCCCCGGGGTTCGGGCTATGGCTACACCTTC.

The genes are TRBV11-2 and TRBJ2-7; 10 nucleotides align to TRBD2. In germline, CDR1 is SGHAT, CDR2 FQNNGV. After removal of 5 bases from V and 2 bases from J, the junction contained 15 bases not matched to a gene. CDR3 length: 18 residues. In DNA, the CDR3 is TGTGCCAGCAGCCCAAGGGGCGGTTTAGCGGGGGGTACCTACGAGCAGTACTTC. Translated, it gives CASSPRGGLAGGTYEQYF.

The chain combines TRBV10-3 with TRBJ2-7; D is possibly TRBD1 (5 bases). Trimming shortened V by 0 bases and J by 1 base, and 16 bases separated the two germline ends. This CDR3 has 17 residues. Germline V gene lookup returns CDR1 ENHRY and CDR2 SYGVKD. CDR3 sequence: CAISESSLAGISYEQYF. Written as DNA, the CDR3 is TGTGCCATCAGTGAGTCGTCGCTTGCAGGGATATCCTACGAGCAGTACTTC.

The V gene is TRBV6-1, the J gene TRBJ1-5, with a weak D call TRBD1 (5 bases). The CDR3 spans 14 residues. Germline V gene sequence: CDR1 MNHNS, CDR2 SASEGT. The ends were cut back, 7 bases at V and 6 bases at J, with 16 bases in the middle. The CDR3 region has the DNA TGTGCCAGCAACCCAGGGAGTGACAGTCAGCCCCAGCATTTT. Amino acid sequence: CASNPGSDSQPQHF.

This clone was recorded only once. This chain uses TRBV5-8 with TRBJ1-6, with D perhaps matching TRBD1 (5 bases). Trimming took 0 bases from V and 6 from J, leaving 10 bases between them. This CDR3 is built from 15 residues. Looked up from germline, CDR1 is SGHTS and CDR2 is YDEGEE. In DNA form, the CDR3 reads TGTGCCAGCAGCTTGGGCGGGACCTCTAATTCACCCCTCCACTTT. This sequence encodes CASSLGGTSNSPLHF. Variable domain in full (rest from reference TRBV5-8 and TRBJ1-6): EAGVTQSPTHLIKTRGQQATLRCSPISGHTSVYWYQQALGLGLQFLLWYDEGEERNRGNFPPRFSGRQFPNYSSELNVNALELEDSALYLCASSLGGTSNSPLHFGNGTRLTVT.

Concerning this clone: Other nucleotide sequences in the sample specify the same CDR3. The CDR3 DNA sequence: TGTGCCACGACCTCTGGAAACACCATATATTTT. Encoded protein: CATTSGNTIYF. The rearrangement links TRBV6-5 to TRBJ1-3, with D uncertain. Germline V gene data show CDR1 as MNHEY and CDR2 as SVGAGI. The CDR3 is 11 amino acids. Trimming took off 10 bases at V and 0 bases at J, with 4 bases between the two ends.